A few counts support the clone carrying this TCR beta chain. Germline V gives CDR1 SGHVS, CDR2 FQNEAQ. V dropped 5 bases and J dropped 5 bases, with 17 bases sitting between them. The CDR3 extends over 15 amino acids. As to treatment: oral pan-JAK inhibitor, 5-10 mg twice daily. This record comes from a study of CD8+ T cells in alopecia areata. Reverse transcribed after extraction, RNA yielded cDNA as the sequencing template. Sequencing was performed with immunoSEQ multiplex PCR; in TCRdb, only in-frame clones are kept and a portion is missing. This sample yields about 42,000 clones, of which 92% are seen a single time; approximately 17% belongs to the top ten.

This rearrangement joins TRBV7-8 to TRBJ2-3; D is undetermined. The sequenced sample was CD8+ T cells sorted from blood, obtained at week 24, from a patient treated with tofacitinib. This TCR was recovered from a human donor with alopecia areata. The CDR3 region is CASSANTHGGDTQYF. In DNA, the CDR3 is TGTGCCAGCAGCGCCAATACCCACGGTGGAGATACGCAGTATTTT.